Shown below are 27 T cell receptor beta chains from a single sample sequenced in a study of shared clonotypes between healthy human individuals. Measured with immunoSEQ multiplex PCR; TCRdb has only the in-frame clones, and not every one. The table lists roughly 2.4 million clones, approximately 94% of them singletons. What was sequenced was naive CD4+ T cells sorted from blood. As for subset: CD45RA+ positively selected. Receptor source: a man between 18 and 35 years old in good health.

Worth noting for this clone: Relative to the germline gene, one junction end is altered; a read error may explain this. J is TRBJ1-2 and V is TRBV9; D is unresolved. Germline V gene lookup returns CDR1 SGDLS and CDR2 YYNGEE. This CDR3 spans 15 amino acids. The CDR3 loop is CASSVAVGPLYLVAF. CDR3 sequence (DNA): TGTGCCAGCAGCGTAGCCGTAGGACCGCTGTACCTGGTCGCCTTC. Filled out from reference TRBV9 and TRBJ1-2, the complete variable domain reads DSGVTQTPKHLITATGQRVTLRCSPRSGDLSVYWYQQSLDQGLQFLIQYYNGEERAKGNILERFSAQQFPDLHSELNLSSLELGDSALYFCASSVAVGPLYLVAFGSGTRLTVV.

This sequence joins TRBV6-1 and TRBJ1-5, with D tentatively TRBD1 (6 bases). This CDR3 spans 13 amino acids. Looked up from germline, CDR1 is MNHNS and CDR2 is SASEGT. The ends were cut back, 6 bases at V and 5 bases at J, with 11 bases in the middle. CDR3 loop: CASRSGVDQPQHF. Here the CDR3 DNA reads TGTGCCAGCAGATCAGGGGTAGATCAGCCCCAGCATTTT.

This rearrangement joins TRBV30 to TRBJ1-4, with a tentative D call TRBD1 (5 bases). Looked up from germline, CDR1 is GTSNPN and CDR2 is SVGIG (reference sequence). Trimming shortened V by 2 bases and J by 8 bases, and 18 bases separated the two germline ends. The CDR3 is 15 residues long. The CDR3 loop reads CAWSLTSVRGEKLFF. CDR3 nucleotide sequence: TGTGCCTGGAGTCTTACCTCGGTGAGGGGAGAAAAACTGTTTTTT.

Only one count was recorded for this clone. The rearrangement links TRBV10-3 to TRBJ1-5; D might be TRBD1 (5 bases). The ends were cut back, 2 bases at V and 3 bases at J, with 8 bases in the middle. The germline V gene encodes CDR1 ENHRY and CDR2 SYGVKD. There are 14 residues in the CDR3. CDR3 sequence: CAISEEGVNQPQHF. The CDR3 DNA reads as TGTGCCATCAGTGAGGAAGGGGTCAATCAGCCCCAGCATTTT.

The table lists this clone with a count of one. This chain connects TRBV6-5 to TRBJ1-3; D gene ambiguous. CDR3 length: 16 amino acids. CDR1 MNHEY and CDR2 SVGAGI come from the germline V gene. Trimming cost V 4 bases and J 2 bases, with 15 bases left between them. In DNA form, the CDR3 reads TGTGCCAGCAGTTCTGGGCTCGGGTGGGCTGGAAACACCATATATTTT. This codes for CASSSGLGWAGNTIYF.

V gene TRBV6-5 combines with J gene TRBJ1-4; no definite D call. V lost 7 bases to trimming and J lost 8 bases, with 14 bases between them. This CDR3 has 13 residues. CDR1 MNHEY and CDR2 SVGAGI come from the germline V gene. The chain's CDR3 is CASTTEVGEKLFF. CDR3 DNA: TGTGCCAGCACCACCGAGGTCGGGGAAAAACTGTTTTTT.

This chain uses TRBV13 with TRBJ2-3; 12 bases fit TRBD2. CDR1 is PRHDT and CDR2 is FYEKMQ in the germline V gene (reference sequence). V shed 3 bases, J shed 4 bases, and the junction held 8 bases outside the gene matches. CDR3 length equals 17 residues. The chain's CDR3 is CASSFRLTSGSADTQYF. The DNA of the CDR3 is TGTGCCAGCAGCTTCCGCCTGACTAGCGGGAGTGCAGATACGCAGTATTTT. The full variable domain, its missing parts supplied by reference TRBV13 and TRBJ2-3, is AAGVIQSPRHLIKEKRETATLKCYPIPRHDTVYWYQQGPGQDPQFLISFYEKMQSDKGSIPDRFSAQQFSDYHSELNMSSLELGDSALYFCASSFRLTSGSADTQYFGPGTRLTVL.

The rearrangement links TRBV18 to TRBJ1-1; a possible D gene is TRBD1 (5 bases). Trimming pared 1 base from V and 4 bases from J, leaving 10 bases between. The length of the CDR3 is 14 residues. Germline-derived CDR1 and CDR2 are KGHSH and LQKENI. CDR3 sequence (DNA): TGTGCCAGCTCACCACGGGGGGAGAGCACTGAAGCTTTCTTT. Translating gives CASSPRGESTEAFF.

CDR3 protein: CASSSGIEQYF. The CDR3 region has the DNA TGTGCCAGCAGTAGTGGCATCGAGCAGTACTTC. This chain uses TRBV6-1 with TRBJ2-7; no definite D call. CDR1 is MNHNS, CDR2 SASEGT, per germline. V lost 5 bases, J lost 6 bases, and 8 bases lay in between. The CDR3 contains 11 residues.

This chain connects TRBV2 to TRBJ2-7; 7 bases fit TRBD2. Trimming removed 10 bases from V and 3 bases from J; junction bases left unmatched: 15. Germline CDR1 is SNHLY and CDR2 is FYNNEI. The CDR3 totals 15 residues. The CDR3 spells CATNRGRGPLYEQYF. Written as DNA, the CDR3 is TGTGCCACCAACAGAGGGAGGGGTCCCCTCTACGAGCAGTACTTC.

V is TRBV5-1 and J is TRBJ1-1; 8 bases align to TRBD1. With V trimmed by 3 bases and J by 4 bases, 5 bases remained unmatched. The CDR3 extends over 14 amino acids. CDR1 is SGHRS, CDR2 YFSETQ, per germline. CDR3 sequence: CASSSGTGLTEAFF. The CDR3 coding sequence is TGCGCCAGCAGCTCCGGGACAGGTCTCACTGAAGCTTTCTTT.

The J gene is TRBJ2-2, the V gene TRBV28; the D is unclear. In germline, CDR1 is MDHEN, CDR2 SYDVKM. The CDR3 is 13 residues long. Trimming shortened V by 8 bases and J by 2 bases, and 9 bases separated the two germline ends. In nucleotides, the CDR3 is TGTGCCAGCTGGCAGAGAAACACCGGGGAGCTGTTTTTT. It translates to CASWQRNTGELFF. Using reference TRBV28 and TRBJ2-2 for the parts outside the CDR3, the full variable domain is DVKVTQSSRYLVKRTGEKVFLECVQDMDHENMFWYRQDPGLGLRLIYFSYDVKMKEKGDIPEGYSVSREKKERFSLILESASTNQTSMYLCASWQRNTGELFFGEGSRLTVL.

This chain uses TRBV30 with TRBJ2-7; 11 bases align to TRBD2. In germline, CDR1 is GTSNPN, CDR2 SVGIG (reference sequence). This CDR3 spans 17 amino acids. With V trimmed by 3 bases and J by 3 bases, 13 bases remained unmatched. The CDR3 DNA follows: TGTGCCTGGAGCGATAGCGGGAGGGCCTTGGGATTCTACGAGCAGTACTTC. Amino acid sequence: CAWSDSGRALGFYEQYF.

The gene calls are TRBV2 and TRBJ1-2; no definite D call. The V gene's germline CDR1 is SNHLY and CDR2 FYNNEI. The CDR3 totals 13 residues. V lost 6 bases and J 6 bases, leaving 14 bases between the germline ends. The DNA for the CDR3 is TGTGCCAGCAGCCCAAACGGTGACGATGGCTACACCTTC. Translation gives CASSPNGDDGYTF. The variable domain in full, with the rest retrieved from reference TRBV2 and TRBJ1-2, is EPEVTQTPSHQVTQMGQEVILRCVPISNHLYFYWYRQILGQKVEFLVSFYNNEISEKSEIFDDQFSVERPDGSNFTLKIRSTKLEDSAMYFCASSPNGDDGYTFGSGTRLTVV.

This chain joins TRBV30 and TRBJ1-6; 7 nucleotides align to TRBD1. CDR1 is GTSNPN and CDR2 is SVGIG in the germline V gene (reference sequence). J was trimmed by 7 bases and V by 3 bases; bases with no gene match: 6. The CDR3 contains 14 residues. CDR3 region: CAWRKGQFNSPLHF. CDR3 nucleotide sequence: TGTGCCTGGAGGAAGGGACAGTTCAATTCACCCCTCCACTTT. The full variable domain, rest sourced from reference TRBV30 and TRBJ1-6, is SQTIHQWPATLVQPVGSPLSLECTVEGTSNPNLYWYRQAAGRGLQLLFYSVGIGQISSEVPQNLSASRPQDRQFILSSKKLLLSDSGFYLCAWRKGQFNSPLHFGNGTRLTVT.

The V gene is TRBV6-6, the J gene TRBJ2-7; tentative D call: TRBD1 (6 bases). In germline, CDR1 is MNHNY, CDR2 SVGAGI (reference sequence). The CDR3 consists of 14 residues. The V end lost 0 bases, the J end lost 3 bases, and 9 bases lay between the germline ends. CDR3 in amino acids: CASSYSQGGYEQYF. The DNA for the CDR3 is TGTGCCAGCAGTTACTCACAGGGTGGCTACGAGCAGTACTTC.

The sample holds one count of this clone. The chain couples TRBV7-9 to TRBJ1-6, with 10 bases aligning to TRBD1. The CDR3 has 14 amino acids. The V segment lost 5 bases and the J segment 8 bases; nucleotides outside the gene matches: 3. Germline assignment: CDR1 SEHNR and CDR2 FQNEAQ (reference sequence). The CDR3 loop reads CASSRDRGDSPLHF. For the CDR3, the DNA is TGTGCCAGCAGCCGGGACAGGGGAGATTCACCCCTCCACTTT. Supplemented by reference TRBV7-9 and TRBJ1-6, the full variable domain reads DTGVSQNPRHKITKRGQNVTFRCDPISEHNRLYWYRQTLGQGPEFLTYFQNEAQLEKSRLLSDRFSAERPKGSFSTLEIQRTEQGDSAMYLCASSRDRGDSPLHFGNGTRLTVT.

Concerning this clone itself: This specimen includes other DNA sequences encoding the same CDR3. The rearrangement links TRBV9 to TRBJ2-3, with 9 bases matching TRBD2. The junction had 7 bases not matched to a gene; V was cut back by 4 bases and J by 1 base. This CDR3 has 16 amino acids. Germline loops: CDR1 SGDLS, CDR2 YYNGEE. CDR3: CASSPRVAGGTDTQYF. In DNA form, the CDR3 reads TGTGCCAGCAGCCCCCGAGTAGCGGGGGGCACAGATACGCAGTATTTT. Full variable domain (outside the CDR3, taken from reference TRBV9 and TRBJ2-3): DSGVTQTPKHLITATGQRVTLRCSPRSGDLSVYWYQQSLDQGLQFLIQYYNGEERAKGNILERFSAQQFPDLHSELNLSSLELGDSALYFCASSPRVAGGTDTQYFGPGTRLTVL.

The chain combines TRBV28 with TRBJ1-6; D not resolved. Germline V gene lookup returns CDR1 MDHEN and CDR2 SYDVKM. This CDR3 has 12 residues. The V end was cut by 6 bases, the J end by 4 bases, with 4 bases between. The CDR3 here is CASRTYNSPLHF. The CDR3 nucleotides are TGTGCCAGCAGAACTTATAATTCACCCCTCCACTTT.

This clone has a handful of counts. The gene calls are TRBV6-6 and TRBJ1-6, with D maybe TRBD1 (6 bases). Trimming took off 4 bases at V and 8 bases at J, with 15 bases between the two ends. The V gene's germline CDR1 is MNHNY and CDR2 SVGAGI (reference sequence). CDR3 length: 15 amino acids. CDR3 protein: CASSFSGTNHSPLHF. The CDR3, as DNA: TGTGCCAGCAGTTTCTCCGGGACAAACCATTCACCCCTCCACTTT.

CDR3 in DNA: TGCGCCAGAAGCCCTAAAGGGCACCAAGCAAACTATGGCTACACCTTC. This translates into CARSPKGHQANYGYTF. V is TRBV10-1 and J is TRBJ1-2, with D hard to call. The CDR3 totals 16 residues. Germline V gene data show CDR1 as WNHNN and CDR2 as SYGVQD (reference sequence). V lost 9 bases, J lost 2 bases, and 22 bases lay in between.

As DNA, the CDR3 is TGTGCCAGCAGTGAAGGGGGCCGGGTTCAGCCCCAGCATTTT. It encodes CASSEGGRVQPQHF. The chain joins TRBV2 to TRBJ1-5, with D perhaps matching TRBD1 (5 bases). From germline, CDR1 is SNHLY and CDR2 FYNNEI. The CDR3 covers 14 residues. V shed 1 base and J shed 6 bases, with 10 bases lying between them.

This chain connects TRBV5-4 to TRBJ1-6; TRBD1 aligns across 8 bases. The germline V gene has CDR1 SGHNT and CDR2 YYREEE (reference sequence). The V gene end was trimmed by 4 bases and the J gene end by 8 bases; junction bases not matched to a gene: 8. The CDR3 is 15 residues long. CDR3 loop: CASSLTGGGDSPLHF. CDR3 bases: TGTGCCAGCAGCCTAACAGGGGGAGGCGATTCACCCCTCCACTTT.

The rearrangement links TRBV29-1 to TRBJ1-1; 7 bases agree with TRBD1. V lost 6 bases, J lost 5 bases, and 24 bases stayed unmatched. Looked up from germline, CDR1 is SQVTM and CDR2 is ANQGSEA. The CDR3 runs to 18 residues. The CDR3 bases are TGCAGCGTCGGCAGGGGGGCGGCAGGGACAGCGAGGGGGACTGAAGCTTTCTTT. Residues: CSVGRGAAGTARGTEAFF.

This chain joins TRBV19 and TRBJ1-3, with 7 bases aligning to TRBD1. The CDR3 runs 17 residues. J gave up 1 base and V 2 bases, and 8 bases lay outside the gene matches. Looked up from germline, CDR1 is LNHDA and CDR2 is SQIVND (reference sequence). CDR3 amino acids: CASSISLGQPSGNTIYF. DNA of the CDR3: TGTGCCAGTAGTATATCCCTGGGACAGCCTTCTGGAAACACCATATATTTT.

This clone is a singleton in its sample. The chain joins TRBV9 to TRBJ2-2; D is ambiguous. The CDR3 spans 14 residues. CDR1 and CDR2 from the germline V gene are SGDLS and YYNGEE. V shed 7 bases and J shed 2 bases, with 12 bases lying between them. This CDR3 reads CASGRAYNTGELFF. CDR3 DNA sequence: TGTGCCAGCGGTCGGGCATACAACACCGGGGAGCTGTTTTTT.

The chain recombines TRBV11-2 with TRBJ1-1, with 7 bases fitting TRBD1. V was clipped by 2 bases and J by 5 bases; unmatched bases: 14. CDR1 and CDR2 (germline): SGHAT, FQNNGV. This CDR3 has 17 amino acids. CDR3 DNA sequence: TGTGCCAGCAGCTTAACGGGACAGACCTCGGGATGGACTGAAGCTTTCTTT. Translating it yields CASSLTGQTSGWTEAFF.